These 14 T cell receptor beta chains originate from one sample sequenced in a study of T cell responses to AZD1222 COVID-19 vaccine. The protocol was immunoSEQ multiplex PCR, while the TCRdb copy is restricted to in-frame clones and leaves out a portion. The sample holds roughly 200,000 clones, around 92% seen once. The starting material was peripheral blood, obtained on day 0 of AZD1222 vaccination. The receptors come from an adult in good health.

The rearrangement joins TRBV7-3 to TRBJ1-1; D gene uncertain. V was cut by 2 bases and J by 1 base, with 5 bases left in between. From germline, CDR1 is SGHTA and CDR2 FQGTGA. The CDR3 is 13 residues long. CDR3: CASSLAANTEAFF. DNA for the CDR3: TGTGCCAGCAGCTTAGCAGCGAACACTGAAGCTTTCTTT.

CDR3 bases: TGTGCCAGCAGCGTAGGGAGAGGGCCCAACTATGGCTACACCTTC. The encoded protein is CASSVGRGPNYGYTF. V and J are TRBV9 and TRBJ1-2, with no clear D. V was clipped by 0 bases and J by 2 bases, with 11 bases between them. This CDR3 spans 15 amino acids. Per the germline V gene, CDR1 is SGDLS and CDR2 is YYNGEE. Filled out from reference TRBV9 and TRBJ1-2, the complete variable domain reads DSGVTQTPKHLITATGQRVTLRCSPRSGDLSVYWYQQSLDQGLQFLIQYYNGEERAKGNILERFSAQQFPDLHSELNLSSLELGDSALYFCASSVGRGPNYGYTFGSGTRLTVV.

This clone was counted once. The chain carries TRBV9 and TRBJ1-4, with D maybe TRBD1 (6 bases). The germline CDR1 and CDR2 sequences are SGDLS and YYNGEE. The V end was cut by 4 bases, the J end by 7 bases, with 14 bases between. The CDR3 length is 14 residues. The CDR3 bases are TGTGCCAGCAGCACCCCGGGGGGCTCTGAAAAACTGTTTTTT. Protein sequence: CASSTPGGSEKLFF.

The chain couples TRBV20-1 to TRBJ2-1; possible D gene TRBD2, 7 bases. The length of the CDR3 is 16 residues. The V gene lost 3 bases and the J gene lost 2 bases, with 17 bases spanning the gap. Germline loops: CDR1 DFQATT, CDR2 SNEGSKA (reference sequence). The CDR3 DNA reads TGCAGTGCTAGTGCCCTCGGGGGGCGAACCTACAATGAGCAGTTCTTC. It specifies CSASALGGRTYNEQFF.

The CDR3 bases are TGTGCCAGCAGCCGAATCGAGGGGGATGGCTACACCTTC. This translates into CASSRIEGDGYTF. V usage is TRBV14 and J usage is TRBJ1-2; TRBD1 is a possible D gene (6 bases). V lost 4 bases, J lost 6 bases, and 12 bases lay in between. Germline CDR1 reads SGHDN; CDR2 reads FVKESK. The CDR3 sequence is 13 residues long.

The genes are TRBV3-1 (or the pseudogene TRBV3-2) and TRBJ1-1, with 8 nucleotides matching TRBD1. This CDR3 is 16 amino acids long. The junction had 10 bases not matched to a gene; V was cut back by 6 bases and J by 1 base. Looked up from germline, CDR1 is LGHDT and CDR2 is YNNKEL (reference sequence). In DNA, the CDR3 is TGTGCCAGCAGTCTTAGGACAGGGCAGGGGAACACTGAAGCTTTCTTT. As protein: CASSLRTGQGNTEAFF.

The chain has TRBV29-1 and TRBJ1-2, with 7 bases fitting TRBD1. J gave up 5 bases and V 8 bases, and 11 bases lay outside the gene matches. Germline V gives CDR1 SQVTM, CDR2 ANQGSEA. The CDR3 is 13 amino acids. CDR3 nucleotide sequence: TGCAGCACAGGGGTAGGGGGCGCTTATGGCTACACCTTC. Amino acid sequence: CSTGVGGAYGYTF.

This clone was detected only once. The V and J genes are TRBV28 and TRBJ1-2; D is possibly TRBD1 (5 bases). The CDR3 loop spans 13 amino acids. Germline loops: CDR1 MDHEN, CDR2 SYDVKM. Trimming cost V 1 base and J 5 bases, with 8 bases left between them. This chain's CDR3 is CASSLSRAYGYTF. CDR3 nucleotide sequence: TGTGCCAGCAGTTTATCCAGGGCGTATGGCTACACCTTC.

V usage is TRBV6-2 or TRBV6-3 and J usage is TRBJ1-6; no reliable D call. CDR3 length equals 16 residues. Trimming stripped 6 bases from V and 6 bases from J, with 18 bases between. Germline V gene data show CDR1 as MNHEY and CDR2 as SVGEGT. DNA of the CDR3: TGTGCCAGCAGCTCCAGACCCGCAGCGGGTAATTCACCCCTCCACTTT. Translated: CASSSRPAAGNSPLHF.

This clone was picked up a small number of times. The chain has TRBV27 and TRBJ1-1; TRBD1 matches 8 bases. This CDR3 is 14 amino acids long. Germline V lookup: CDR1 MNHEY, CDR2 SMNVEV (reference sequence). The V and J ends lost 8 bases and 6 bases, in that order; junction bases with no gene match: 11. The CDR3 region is CASSRTGMISEAFF. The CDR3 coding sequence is TGTGCCAGCTCCCGGACAGGGATGATTTCTGAAGCTTTCTTT.

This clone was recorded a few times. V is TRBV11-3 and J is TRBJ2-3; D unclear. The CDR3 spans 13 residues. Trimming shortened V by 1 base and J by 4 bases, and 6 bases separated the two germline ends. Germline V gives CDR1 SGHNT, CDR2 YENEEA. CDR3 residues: CASSLGVADTQYF. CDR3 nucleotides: TGTGCCAGCAGCTTAGGAGTAGCAGATACGCAGTATTTT. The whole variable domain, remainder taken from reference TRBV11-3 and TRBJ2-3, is EAGVVQSPRYKIIEKKQPVAFWCNPISGHNTLYWYLQNLGQGPELLIRYENEEAVDDSQLPKDRFSAERLKGVDSTLKIQPAELGDSAVYLCASSLGVADTQYFGPGTRLTVL.

DNA for the CDR3: TGCGCCAGCAGCCTAGGGACAGACCCATACAATGAGCAGTTCTTC. Translating gives CASSLGTDPYNEQFF. The chain links TRBV5-1 to TRBJ2-1; 7 bases fit TRBD1. Losses at the gene ends were 4 bases for V and 4 bases for J; bases not matched to a gene: 8. Per the germline V gene, CDR1 is SGHRS and CDR2 is YFSETQ. The CDR3 has 15 amino acids.

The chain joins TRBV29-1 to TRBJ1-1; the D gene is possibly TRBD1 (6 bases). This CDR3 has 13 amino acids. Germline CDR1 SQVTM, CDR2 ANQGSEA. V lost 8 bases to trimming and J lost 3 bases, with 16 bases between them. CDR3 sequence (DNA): TGCAGCATCACAGGGAGTAGGGACACTGAAGCTTTCTTT. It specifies CSITGSRDTEAFF.

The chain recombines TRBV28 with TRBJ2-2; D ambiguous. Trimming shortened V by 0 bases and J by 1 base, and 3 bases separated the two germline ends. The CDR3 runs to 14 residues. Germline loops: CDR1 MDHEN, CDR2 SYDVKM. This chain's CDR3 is CASSLWGNTGELFF. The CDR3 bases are TGTGCCAGCAGTTTATGGGGGAACACCGGGGAGCTGTTTTTT.